A selection of T cell receptor beta chains follows, all from one sample in a study of OX40 agonist ivuxolimab in advanced cancers. Sequencing was performed with immunoSEQ multiplex PCR; in TCRdb, only in-frame clones are kept and a portion is missing. This table has approximately 24,000 clones, 75% to 85% appearing once. This specimen was CD4+ or CD8+ T cells sorted from blood, taken in a trial of the OX40 agonist ivuxolimab. The receptors here all came from an adult with an advanced solid tumor such as melanoma, head and neck, liver or kidney cancer. The CDR3 runs from the conserved cysteine through the conserved F or W. D genes are given only for firm matches. Where a row states a size, it is once, few, many or the class of an expanded clone; other rows omit it.

clone size | D gene | J gene | V gene | CDR3 DNA | CDR3 protein
- | - | TRBJ1-2 | TRBV27 | TGTGCCAGCAGTTTAAAAGGGGACCCTTCCTATGGCTACACCTTC | CASSLKGDPSYGYTF
few | - | TRBJ1-3 | TRBV7-8 | TGTGCCAGCAGCAAAACCGGGCCCCTAAATACTGGAAACACCATATATTTT | CASSKTGPLNTGNTIYF
- | - | TRBJ1-6 | TRBV7-2 | TGTGCCAGCAGCCCCCGCCAGGGGAGCTCCTATAATTCACCCCTCCACTTT | CASSPRQGSSYNSPLHF
- | TRBD1 | TRBJ2-3 | TRBV10-3 | TGTGCCATCAGTAGAGGGGGCCGCCCAAGCACAGATACGCAGTATTTT | CAISRGGRPSTDTQYF
- | - | TRBJ1-2 | TRBV28 | TGTGCCAGCAGCGGGCCTAACTATGGCTACACCTTC | CASSGPNYGYTF
- | - | TRBJ1-4 | TRBV5-1 | TGCGCCAGCAGCCCCGCCCTATCGGGGGCTGGGGAAAAACTGTTTTTT | CASSPALSGAGEKLFF
few | - | TRBJ1-2 | TRBV28 | TGTGCCAGGATCGAAGCTTACTATGGCTACACCTTC | CARIEAYYGYTF
- | - | TRBJ2-5 | TRBV30 | TGTGCCTGGAGTGTAGGTAACCAAGAGACCCAGTACTTC | CAWSVGNQETQYF
once | TRBD2 | TRBJ2-1 | TRBV19 | TGTGCCAGTAGTATCTCTAAACTAGCGGGAGCTTACAATGAGCAGTTCTTC | CASSISKLAGAYNEQFF
few | - | TRBJ1-1 | TRBV6-5 | TGTGCCAGCAGTTACTCCGACACTAACACTGAAGCTTTCTTT | CASSYSDTNTEAFF
- | TRBD2 | TRBJ2-3 | TRBV7-3 | TGTGCCAGCAGCTTAAGCGCTAGCGGGGGACAAGATACGCAGTATTTT | CASSLSASGGQDTQYF
- | - | TRBJ1-5 | TRBV19 | TGTGCCAGTAGTATCCGGGGGGATAGCAATCAGCCCCAGCATTTT | CASSIRGDSNQPQHF
medium-sized | - | TRBJ1-2 | TRBV28 | TGTGCCGCGTCGGCTAACTATGGCTACACCTTC | CAASANYGYTF
- | TRBD1 | TRBJ2-5 | TRBV27 | TGTGCCAGCCAGTTTCGGCAGGGGGCAGGGGAGACCCAGTACTTC | CASQFRQGAGETQYF
few | - | TRBJ1-3 | TRBV4-3 | TGCGCCAGCAGCCCCACGACAGCCTCCTCTGGAAACACCATATATTTT | CASSPTTASSGNTIYF
- | - | TRBJ2-7 | TRBV18 | TGTGCCAGCTCACCTATCTACGAGCAATACTTC | CASSPIYEQYF